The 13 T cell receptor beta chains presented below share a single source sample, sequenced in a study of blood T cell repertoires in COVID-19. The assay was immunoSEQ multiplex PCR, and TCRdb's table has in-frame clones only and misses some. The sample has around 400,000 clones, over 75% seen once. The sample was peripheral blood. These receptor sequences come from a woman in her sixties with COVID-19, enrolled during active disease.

CDR3 region: CATSDPDSHEQYF. In DNA form, the CDR3 reads TGTGCCACCAGTGACCCAGACAGTCACGAGCAGTACTTC. The rearrangement links TRBV24-1 to TRBJ2-7; weak D call: TRBD1 (5 bases). Trimming removed 4 bases at V and 5 bases at J, with 11 bases between. The CDR3 runs 13 residues. CDR1 is KGHDR and CDR2 is SFDVKD in the germline V gene.

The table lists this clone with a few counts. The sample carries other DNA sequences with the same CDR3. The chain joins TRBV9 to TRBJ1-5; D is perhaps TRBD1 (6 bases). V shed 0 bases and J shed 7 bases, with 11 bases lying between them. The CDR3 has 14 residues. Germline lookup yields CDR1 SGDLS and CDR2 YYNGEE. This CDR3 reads CASSVEGRGQPQHF. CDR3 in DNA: TGTGCCAGCAGCGTAGAAGGCAGGGGACAGCCCCAGCATTTT.

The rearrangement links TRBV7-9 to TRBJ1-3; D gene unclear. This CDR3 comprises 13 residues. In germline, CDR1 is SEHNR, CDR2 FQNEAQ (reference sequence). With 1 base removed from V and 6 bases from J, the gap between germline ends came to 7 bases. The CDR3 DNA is TGTGCCAGCAGCTTAGTTCACTTAAACACCATATATTTT. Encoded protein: CASSLVHLNTIYF.

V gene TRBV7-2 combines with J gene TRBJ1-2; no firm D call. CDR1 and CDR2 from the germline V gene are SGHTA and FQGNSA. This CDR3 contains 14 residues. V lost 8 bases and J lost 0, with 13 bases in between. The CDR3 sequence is CASSFEGANYGYTF. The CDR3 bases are TGTGCCAGCTCCTTCGAGGGAGCTAACTATGGCTACACCTTC.

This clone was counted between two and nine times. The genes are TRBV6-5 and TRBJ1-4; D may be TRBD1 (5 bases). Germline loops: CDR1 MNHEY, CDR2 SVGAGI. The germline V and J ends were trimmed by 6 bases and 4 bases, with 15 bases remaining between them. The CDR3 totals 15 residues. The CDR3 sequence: CASSRLTANNEKLFF. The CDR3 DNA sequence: TGTGCCAGCAGCCGATTGACAGCGAATAATGAAAAACTGTTTTTT.

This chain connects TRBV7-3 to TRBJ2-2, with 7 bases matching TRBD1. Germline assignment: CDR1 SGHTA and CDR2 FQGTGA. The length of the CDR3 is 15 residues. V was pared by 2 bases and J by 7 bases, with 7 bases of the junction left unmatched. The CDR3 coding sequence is TGTGCCAGCAGCTTATATAGGGGGCTTGGCGGGGAGCTGTTTTTT. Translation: CASSLYRGLGGELFF.

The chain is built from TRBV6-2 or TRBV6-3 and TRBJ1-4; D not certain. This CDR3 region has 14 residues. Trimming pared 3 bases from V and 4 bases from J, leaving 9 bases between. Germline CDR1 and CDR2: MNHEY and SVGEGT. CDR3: CASSYGPNNEKLFF. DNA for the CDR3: TGTGCCAGCAGTTATGGGCCGAATAATGAAAAACTGTTTTTT.

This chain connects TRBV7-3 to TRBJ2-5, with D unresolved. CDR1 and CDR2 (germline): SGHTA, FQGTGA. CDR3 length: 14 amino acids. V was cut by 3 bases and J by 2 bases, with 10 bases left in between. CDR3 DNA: TGTGCCAGCAGCTTGGCTAGGTCACAAGAGACCCAGTACTTC. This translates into CASSLARSQETQYF.

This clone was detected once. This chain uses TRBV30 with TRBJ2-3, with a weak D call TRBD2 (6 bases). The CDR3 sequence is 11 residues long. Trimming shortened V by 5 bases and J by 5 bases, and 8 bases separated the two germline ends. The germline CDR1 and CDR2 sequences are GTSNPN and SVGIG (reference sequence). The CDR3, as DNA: TGTGCCTGGGTGGGGGGAGATACGCAGTATTTT. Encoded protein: CAWVGGDTQYF.

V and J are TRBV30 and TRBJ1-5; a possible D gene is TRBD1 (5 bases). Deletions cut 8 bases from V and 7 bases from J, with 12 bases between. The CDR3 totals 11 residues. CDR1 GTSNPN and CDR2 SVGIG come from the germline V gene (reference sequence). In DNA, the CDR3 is TGTGCCGTAGGGGTCGGGCAGCCCCAGCATTTT. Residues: CAVGVGQPQHF. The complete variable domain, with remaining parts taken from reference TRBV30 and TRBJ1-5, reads SQTIHQWPATLVQPVGSPLSLECTVEGTSNPNLYWYRQAAGRGLQLLFYSVGIGQISSEVPQNLSASRPQDRQFILSSKKLLLSDSGFYLCAVGVGQPQHFGDGTRLSIL.

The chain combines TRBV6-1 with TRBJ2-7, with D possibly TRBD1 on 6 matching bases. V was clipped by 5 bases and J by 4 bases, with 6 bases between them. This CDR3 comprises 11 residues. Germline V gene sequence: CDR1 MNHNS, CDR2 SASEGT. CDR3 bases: TGTGCCAGCAGTACAGGGTACGAGCAGTACTTC. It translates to CASSTGYEQYF.

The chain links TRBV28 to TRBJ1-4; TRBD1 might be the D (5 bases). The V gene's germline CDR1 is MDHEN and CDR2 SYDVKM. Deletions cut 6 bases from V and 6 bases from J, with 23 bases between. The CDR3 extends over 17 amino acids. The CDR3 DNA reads TGTGCCAGCAGCCCCGTAGGGGTGGGGAACCTCGATGAAAAACTGTTTTTT. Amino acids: CASSPVGVGNLDEKLFF.

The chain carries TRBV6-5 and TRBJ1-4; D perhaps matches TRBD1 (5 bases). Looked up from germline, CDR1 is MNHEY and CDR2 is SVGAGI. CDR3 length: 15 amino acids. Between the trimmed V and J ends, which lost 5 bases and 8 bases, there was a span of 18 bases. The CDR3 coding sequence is TGTGCCAGCAGTCCTTACGGGGGAGGAGAGGAAAAACTGTTTTTT. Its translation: CASSPYGGGEEKLFF.